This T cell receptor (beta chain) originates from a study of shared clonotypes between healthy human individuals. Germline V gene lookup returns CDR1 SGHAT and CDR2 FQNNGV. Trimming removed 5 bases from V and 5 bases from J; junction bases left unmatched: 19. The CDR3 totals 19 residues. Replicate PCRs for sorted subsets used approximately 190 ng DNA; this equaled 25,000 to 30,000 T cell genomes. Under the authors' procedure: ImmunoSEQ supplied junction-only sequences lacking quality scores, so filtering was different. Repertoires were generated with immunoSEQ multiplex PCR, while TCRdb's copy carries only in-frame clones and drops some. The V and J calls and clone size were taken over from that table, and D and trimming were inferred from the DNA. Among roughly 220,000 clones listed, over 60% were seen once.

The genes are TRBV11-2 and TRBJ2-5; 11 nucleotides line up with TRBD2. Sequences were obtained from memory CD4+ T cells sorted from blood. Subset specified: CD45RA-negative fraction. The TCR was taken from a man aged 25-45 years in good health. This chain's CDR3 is CASSPSMVAGGRSLETQYF. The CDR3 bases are TGTGCCAGCAGCCCATCGATGGTAGCGGGAGGGCGTTCCCTGGAGACCCAGTACTTC.